Each of the 17 T cell receptor beta chains below was sequenced from the same sample in a study of neurological immune-mediated disorders. TCRdb independently ran MiXCR on the 5' RACE reads; one entry per CDR3 protein. This sample has about 89,000 distinct CDR3 sequences; around 2.6% occur once, and the top ten carry roughly 1.2%. The sample comprised PBMCs. All receptors derive from a woman aged 25 to 39 with multiple sclerosis.

This clonotype was detected ten times or more. In DNA form, the CDR3 reads TGTGCCAGCAGCCAGCCCGTGGGCCGACCCGATCCCCTCCACTTT. As protein: CASSQPVGRPDPLHF. The chain combines TRBV5-5 with TRBJ1-6; D uncertain. This CDR3 has 15 amino acids. Trimming cost V 4 bases and J 13 bases, with 21 bases left between them. Germline-derived CDR1 and CDR2 are SGHKS and YYEKEE (reference sequence).

This clonotype came up many times. J is TRBJ1-1 and V is TRBV5-6; D remains unclear. The V end lost 3 bases, the J end lost 2 bases, and 11 bases lay between the germline ends. This CDR3 contains 14 residues. Germline values: CDR1 SGHDT, CDR2 YYEEEE. CDR3 DNA: TGTGCCAGCAGCTACTACAAGCTTAACACTGAAGCTTTCTTT. Protein sequence: CASSYYKLNTEAFF.

This clonotype occurred a few times. This chain connects TRBV5-1 to TRBJ2-7; D not resolved. CDR1 is SGHRS, CDR2 YFSETQ, per germline. This CDR3 region has 14 residues. Trimming shortened V by 0 bases and J by 2 bases, and 9 bases separated the two germline ends. This chain's CDR3 is CASSLVVSPYEQYF. The CDR3 coding sequence is TGCGCCAGCAGCTTGGTCGTGAGCCCCTACGAGCAGTACTTC.

This clonotype came up many times. V usage is TRBV5-1 and J usage is TRBJ1-4; 7 nucleotides agree with TRBD1. V was pared by 0 bases and J by 5 bases, with 7 bases of the junction left unmatched. This CDR3 has 16 residues. Germline V gene lookup returns CDR1 SGHRS and CDR2 YFSETQ. CDR3 sequence: CASSLAGGTENEKLFF. The DNA of the CDR3 is TGCGCCAGCAGCTTGGCCGGAGGGACAGAGAATGAAAAACTGTTTTTT. The full variable domain, its missing parts supplied by reference TRBV5-1 and TRBJ1-4, is KAGVTQTPRYLIKTRGQQVTLSCSPISGHRSVSWYQQTPGQGLQFLFEYFSETQRNKGNFPGRFSGRQFSNSRSEMNVSTLELGDSALYLCASSLAGGTENEKLFFGSGTQLSVL.

This clonotype came up many times. V usage is TRBV24-1 and J usage is TRBJ1-3; a possible D gene is TRBD1 (5 bases). The V end lost 2 bases, the J end lost 2 bases, and 9 bases lay between the germline ends. The length of the CDR3 is 15 residues. CDR1 and CDR2 (germline): KGHDR, SFDVKD. The CDR3 nucleotides read TGTGCCACCAGTGATTCTCGGGGACCTGGAAACACCATATATTTT. It specifies CATSDSRGPGNTIYF.

In its sample, this clonotype was seen many times. In DNA form, the CDR3 reads TGTGCCAGCAGCCAAGAAGACAGGGGGCGCGGGGGCTACACCTTC. Residues: CASSQEDRGRGGYTF. The chain carries TRBV4-2 and TRBJ1-2; 10 nucleotides agree with TRBD1. Germline values: CDR1 LGHNA, CDR2 YNFKEQ. The CDR3 covers 15 residues. V lost 0 bases and J lost 8; bases outside the gene matches: 6.

This clonotype was picked up many times. The V gene is TRBV6-6, the J gene TRBJ2-5, with unresolved D. V was shortened by 4 bases and J by 1 base, with 4 bases between the two germline ends. Per the germline V gene, CDR1 is MNHNY and CDR2 is SVGAGI (reference sequence). CDR3 length equals 12 residues. CDR3 sequence reads: CASSSLQETQYF. In nucleotides, the CDR3 is TGTGCCAGCAGTTCCCTCCAAGAGACCCAGTACTTC.

This clonotype was detected many times. The genes are TRBV7-2 and TRBJ2-7; 7 positions match TRBD2. Germline V gene lookup returns CDR1 SGHTA and CDR2 FQGNSA. V trimming: 0 bases; J trimming: 7 bases; junction bases outside the gene matches: 6. This CDR3 has 14 amino acids. DNA for the CDR3: TGTGCCAGCAGCTTAGCGCGGACTAGTGCGGAGCAGTACTTC. It translates to CASSLARTSAEQYF.

There are a few counts of this clonotype. The chain has TRBV4-3 and TRBJ2-2; weak D call: TRBD2 (5 bases). Germline assignment: CDR1 LGHNA and CDR2 YSLEER. Trimming left V 0 bases short and J 4 bases short, with 12 bases between. The CDR3 is 16 amino acids. CDR3 sequence (DNA): TGCGCCAGCAGCCAAGATCCGCGGGCCGGCACCGGGGAGCTGTTTTTT. It yields the protein CASSQDPRAGTGELFF.

There are a few counts of this clonotype. A much larger clone differs from this one at a single base, so this may be a read error. The chain is built from TRBV20-1 and TRBJ1-5; D is undetermined. Germline V gives CDR1 DFQATT, CDR2 SNEGSKA (reference sequence). Between the trimmed V and J ends, which lost 7 bases and 6 bases, there was a span of 13 bases. This CDR3 has 12 amino acids. The CDR3 nucleotides are TGCAGTGATACCCAGCGAGGTCAGCCCCAGCATTTT. Translating gives CSDTQRGQPQHF.

This clonotype has a count of ten or more. The chain uses TRBV7-6 and TRBJ2-2, with 7 bases matching TRBD2. The V gene's germline CDR1 is SGHVS and CDR2 FNYEAQ. This CDR3 region has 16 residues. With V trimmed by 5 bases and J by 3 bases, 9 bases remained unmatched. DNA of the CDR3: TGTGCCAGCAGCCCCACTAGCGTTTCTTACACCGGGGAGCTGTTTTTT. Its protein product is CASSPTSVSYTGELFF. Combining the CDR3 with reference TRBV7-6 and TRBJ2-2 gives the whole variable domain GAGVSQSPRYKVTKRGQDVALRCDPISGHVSLYWYRQALGQGPEFLTYFNYEAQQDKSGLPNDRFSAERPEGSISTLTIQRTEQRDSAMYRCASSPTSVSYTGELFFGEGSRLTVL.

This clonotype was counted ten times or more. The chain combines TRBV29-1 with TRBJ2-1; D is unclear. The germline gives CDR1 SQVTM, CDR2 ANQGSEA. This CDR3 has 14 amino acids. V lost 3 bases and J lost 4, with 13 bases in between. The CDR3: CSVELPLRYNEQFF. CDR3 nucleotides: TGCAGCGTTGAGCTCCCCCTTAGGTACAATGAGCAGTTCTTC.

This clonotype was observed many times. This chain joins TRBV6-2 or TRBV6-3 and TRBJ2-1; 10 bases are shared with TRBD1. Trimming cost V 2 bases and J 6 bases; bases outside gene matches: 1. The germline gives CDR1 MNHEY, CDR2 SVGEGT. The CDR3 runs 14 residues. The CDR3 reads CASSYRTGGNEQFF. In DNA form, the CDR3 reads TGTGCCAGCAGTTACCGGACAGGGGGCAATGAGCAGTTCTTC.

Many counts were recorded for this clonotype. The chain has TRBV12-3 or TRBV12-4 and TRBJ1-3; D might be TRBD1 (6 bases). CDR3 size: 14 residues. Trimming removed 5 bases from V and 1 base from J, with 9 bases in between. In DNA form, the CDR3 reads TGTGCCAGCAGTCCCAGGGGTTCTGGAAACACCATATATTTT. Its protein is CASSPRGSGNTIYF.

A note on this clonotype: A much larger clone differs from this one at a single base, so this may be a read error. The chain is built from TRBV2 and TRBJ1-1; D might be TRBD1 (5 bases). Trimming removed 11 bases at V and 8 bases at J, with 18 bases between. The CDR3 spans 12 residues. Germline CDR1 SNHLY, CDR2 FYNNEI. The CDR3 bases are TGTGCCTGTCCCGTTAAAGGGGCCGAAGCTTTCTTT. Translated, it gives CACPVKGAEAFF.

In this sample, this clonotype turned up many times. This chain joins TRBV5-1 and TRBJ2-7, with 7 bases aligning to TRBD1. The V and J ends lost 0 bases and 5 bases, in that order; junction bases with no gene match: 8. The CDR3 has 15 residues. Germline V lookup: CDR1 SGHRS, CDR2 YFSETQ. In DNA form, the CDR3 reads TGCGCCAGCAGCTTGGCGAGAACAGGGGCGGACGAGCAGTACTTC. It translates to CASSLARTGADEQYF.

This clonotype was picked up many times. The chain joins TRBV7-9 to TRBJ1-1; TRBD1 might be the D (6 bases). The CDR3 runs 14 residues. Trimming took 1 base from V and 0 from J, leaving 6 bases between them. The germline V gene encodes CDR1 SEHNR and CDR2 FQNEAQ (reference sequence). The DNA for the CDR3 is TGTGCCAGCAGCTTAGACAGGGTGAACACTGAAGCTTTCTTT. Translation gives CASSLDRVNTEAFF.